Listed here are 7 T cell receptor beta chains from one sample, sequenced in a study of shared clonotypes between healthy human individuals. Only in-frame clones appear in the TCRdb table, and some are missing; sequencing was by immunoSEQ multiplex PCR. Altogether roughly 680,000 clones are present, just under 75% being singletons, with the ten largest covering under 2%. The sample comprised memory CD4+ T cells sorted from blood. Subset of the sample: CD45RA-negative fraction. The source of these receptors is a woman younger than 45 in good health.

DNA of the CDR3: TGTGCCAGCAGCTCCCTGGGGAATGAGCAGTTCTTC. Residues: CASSSLGNEQFF. This sequence joins TRBV11-1 and TRBJ2-1; D gene uncertain. The V end was cut by 4 bases, the J end by 7 bases, with 8 bases between. Germline values: CDR1 SGHAT, CDR2 FQDESV (reference sequence). The CDR3 is 12 residues long.

The genes are TRBV19 and TRBJ1-2, with 7 positions matching TRBD1. Per the germline V gene, CDR1 is LNHDA and CDR2 is SQIVND (reference sequence). The CDR3 length is 15 residues. V trimming: 3 bases; J trimming: 5 bases; junction bases outside the gene matches: 9. CDR3 nucleotide sequence: TGTGCCAGTAGTATTGGGGACAGTCGCCAATATGGCTACACCTTC. Its protein product is CASSIGDSRQYGYTF.

The V call is TRBV9, the J call TRBJ2-3; D not resolved. CDR1 and CDR2 (germline): SGDLS, YYNGEE. With 4 bases removed from V and 6 bases from J, the gap between germline ends came to 9 bases. The CDR3 totals 12 residues. The CDR3 reads CASSPTFDTQYF. Written as DNA, the CDR3 is TGTGCCAGCAGCCCAACATTTGATACGCAGTATTTT.

The chain recombines TRBV30 with TRBJ2-1; D gene ambiguous. Germline lookup yields CDR1 GTSNPN and CDR2 SVGIG (reference sequence). CDR3 length equals 14 residues. Trimming removed 1 base from V and 7 bases from J, with 14 bases in between. CDR3 amino acids: CAWSDPRRWNEQFF. The CDR3 DNA sequence: TGTGCCTGGAGTGACCCCAGGCGGTGGAATGAGCAGTTCTTC.

This chain links TRBV9 with TRBJ1-1; D remains ambiguous. Trimming took off 0 bases at V and 0 bases at J, with 9 bases between the two ends. The CDR3 runs 15 residues. Germline loops: CDR1 SGDLS, CDR2 YYNGEE. CDR3 in amino acids: CASSVEGGLNTEAFF. The CDR3 region has the DNA TGTGCCAGCAGCGTAGAGGGCGGATTGAACACTGAAGCTTTCTTT.

This clone was observed a handful of times. The CDR3: CASSLVERGDNEQFF. The DNA of the CDR3 is TGTGCCAGCAGCTTAGTAGAGAGGGGGGACAATGAGCAGTTCTTC. The chain couples TRBV7-2 to TRBJ2-1; D is possibly TRBD1 or TRBD2 (6 bases each). CDR1 and CDR2 from the germline V gene are SGHTA and FQGNSA. V was pared by 1 base and J by 5 bases, with 12 bases between. The length of the CDR3 is 15 residues.

This clone was seen more than once but under ten times. CDR3 nucleotides: TGTGCCAGTAGCCCACTACGCACAGATACGCAGTATTTT. Amino acids: CASSPLRTDTQYF. The rearrangement links TRBV19 to TRBJ2-3, with unresolved D. CDR3 length: 13 amino acids. With 6 bases removed from V and 1 base from J, the gap between germline ends came to 8 bases. The germline V gene encodes CDR1 LNHDA and CDR2 SQIVND (reference sequence).